Each of the 12 T cell receptor beta chains below was sequenced from the same sample in a study of cytomegalovirus exposure and HLA in healthy donors. In the PCR, 60 Vbeta and 13 Jbeta primers were used. The protocol was immunoSEQ multiplex PCR, while the TCRdb copy is restricted to in-frame clones and leaves out a portion. The data hold roughly 120,000 clones, with 65% to 80% observed a single time. The sample comprised PBMCs. Every receptor here comes from a middle-aged woman in good health and CMV-seropositive.

The J gene is TRBJ1-1, the V gene TRBV6-1, with 7 bases fitting TRBD1. Germline CDR1 MNHNS, CDR2 SASEGT. The length of the CDR3 is 16 residues. V dropped 1 base and J dropped 5; count of bases not matched to a gene: 10. The CDR3 DNA sequence: TGTGCCAGCAGTGAAGGCGGCGGGAGGGGGCGGACTGAAGCTTTCTTT. Translated: CASSEGGGRGRTEAFF.

In DNA, the CDR3 is TGTGCCAGCAGCTTGGCCAGGAATGAGCAGTTCTTC. Translation: CASSLARNEQFF. The rearrangement joins TRBV5-8 to TRBJ2-1, with unresolved D. There are 12 residues in the CDR3. The ends were cut back, 0 bases at V and 7 bases at J, with 5 bases in the middle. Germline values: CDR1 SGHTS, CDR2 YDEGEE. Full variable domain (rest looked up from reference TRBV5-8 and TRBJ2-1): EAGVTQSPTHLIKTRGQQATLRCSPISGHTSVYWYQQALGLGLQFLLWYDEGEERNRGNFPPRFSGRQFPNYSSELNVNALELEDSALYLCASSLARNEQFFGPGTRLTVL.

This sequence joins TRBV27 and TRBJ2-7; no definite D call. Trimming removed 3 bases from V and 3 bases from J, with 12 bases in between. The CDR3 is made up of 14 amino acids. Germline V gives CDR1 MNHEY, CDR2 SMNVEV (reference sequence). Here the CDR3 reads CASSFGRLDYEQYF. In DNA form, the CDR3 reads TGTGCCAGCAGTTTCGGTCGGTTAGACTACGAGCAGTACTTC.

The chain carries TRBV19 and TRBJ1-5, with D hard to call. CDR3 size: 16 residues. Trimming left V 7 bases short and J 4 bases short, with 20 bases between. From germline, CDR1 is LNHDA and CDR2 SQIVND (reference sequence). CDR3: CASTMGSPRANQPQHF. The CDR3 nucleotides are TGTGCCAGTACCATGGGGAGTCCCCGAGCAAATCAGCCCCAGCATTTT. Together with reference TRBV19 and TRBJ1-5, the CDR3 gives the full variable domain: DGGITQSPKYLFRKEGQNVTLSCEQNLNHDAMYWYRQDPGQGLRLIYYSQIVNDFQKGDIAEGYSVSREKKESFPLTVTSAQKNPTAFYLCASTMGSPRANQPQHFGDGTRLSIL.

The count of this clone is one. The J gene is TRBJ1-4, the V gene TRBV5-8, with a tentative D call TRBD1 (6 bases). This CDR3 is 13 amino acids long. Germline CDR1 is SGHTS and CDR2 is YDEGEE. Trimming took 5 bases from V and 6 from J, leaving 11 bases between them. Written as DNA, the CDR3 is TGTGCCAGCAGTCGGGACACTTATGAAAAACTGTTTTTT. Encoded protein: CASSRDTYEKLFF.

A single count supports this clone. CDR3 nucleotide sequence: TGCGCCAGCAGCCAAGGACTAGCGGGTCACTTAGAGACCCAGTACTTC. As protein: CASSQGLAGHLETQYF. V is TRBV4-1 and J is TRBJ2-5, with TRBD2 identical over 10 bases. There are 16 residues in the CDR3. J lost 4 bases, V lost 1 base, and 6 bases had no gene match. Germline CDR1 reads MGHRA; CDR2 reads YSYEKL.

This chain uses TRBV6-1 with TRBJ2-2, with a tentative D call TRBD1 (5 bases). This CDR3 has 15 amino acids. Germline CDR1 reads MNHNS; CDR2 reads SASEGT. V was cut by 8 bases and J by 5 bases, with 18 bases left in between. The CDR3 DNA sequence: TGTGCCAGCGCCCCCGGCAGGGTCGGGACCGGGGAGCTGTTTTTT. Translation: CASAPGRVGTGELFF.

This chain joins TRBV6-1 and TRBJ1-3; no firm D call. Deletions cut 4 bases from V and 8 bases from J, with 6 bases between. Per the germline V gene, CDR1 is MNHNS and CDR2 is SASEGT. The CDR3 has 11 residues. Here the CDR3 DNA reads TGTGCCAGCAGTGTGAGGGACACCATATATTTT. Protein product: CASSVRDTIYF.

This clone has only a few counts. The V and J genes are TRBV6-5 and TRBJ1-5; maybe TRBD1 (6 bases). The CDR3 runs 14 residues. V was shortened by 0 bases and J by 7 bases, with 10 bases between the two germline ends. Looked up from germline, CDR1 is MNHEY and CDR2 is SVGAGI. The CDR3 region is CASSYSGGGQPQHF. The CDR3 DNA sequence: TGTGCCAGCAGTTACTCGGGAGGGGGGCAGCCCCAGCATTTT.

The chain carries TRBV7-2 and TRBJ1-4, with 7 bases identical to TRBD1. Germline CDR1 and CDR2: SGHTA and FQGNSA. The V segment lost 5 bases and the J segment 7 bases; nucleotides outside the gene matches: 10. This CDR3 spans 15 amino acids. The CDR3 sequence is CASSRAKGGGEKLFF. The DNA for the CDR3 is TGTGCCAGCAGCCGAGCCAAAGGGGGCGGTGAAAAACTGTTTTTT. The full variable domain, with the rest looked up from reference TRBV7-2 and TRBJ1-4, is GAGVSQSPSNKVTEKGKDVELRCDPISGHTALYWYRQSLGQGLEFLIYFQGNSAPDKSGLPSDRFSAERTGGSVSTLTIQRTQQEDSAVYLCASSRAKGGGEKLFFGSGTQLSVL.

This sequence joins TRBV25-1 and TRBJ1-2; 7 positions match TRBD1. V shed 3 bases, J shed 3 bases, and the junction held 4 bases outside the gene matches. Germline V gene data show CDR1 as MGHDK and CDR2 as SYGVNS. CDR3 length: 14 residues. The CDR3 reads CASSDFGQDYGYTF. DNA for the CDR3: TGTGCCAGCAGTGACTTCGGACAGGACTATGGCTACACCTTC.

This sequence joins TRBV18 and TRBJ1-1; perhaps TRBD1 as D (6 bases). The CDR3 is made up of 12 amino acids. Per the germline V gene, CDR1 is KGHSH and CDR2 is LQKENI. V was cut by 0 bases and J by 8 bases, with 7 bases left in between. The CDR3: CASSPPRGEAFF. Written as DNA, the CDR3 is TGTGCCAGCTCACCACCAAGGGGGGAAGCTTTCTTT.